This T cell receptor beta chain was recovered during a study of cytomegalovirus exposure and HLA in healthy donors. There are a few counts of this clone. The PCR ran on 60 Vbeta and 13 Jbeta primers. Per the original methods: About 83 million unique TCR beta chains, 10 million to 14 million shared, were counted in a later analysis. The method was immunoSEQ multiplex PCR; TCRdb's version includes in-frame clones alone and lacks a portion of them. The V and J calls and the clone size are those of that table, but D and trimming were determined from the DNA. This table has 100,000 to 150,000 clones, approximately 15% appearing once. Sequenced: PBMCs. The origin of this receptor is a woman between 18 and 30 years old in good health and CMV-seronegative.

The CDR3 here is CASSVGPSSYEQYF. CDR3 in DNA: TGTGCCAGCAGCGTGGGCCCGAGCTCCTACGAGCAGTACTTC. This chain uses TRBV9 with TRBJ2-7; D remains ambiguous. There are 14 residues in the CDR3. In germline, CDR1 is SGDLS, CDR2 YYNGEE. Deletions cut 2 bases from V and 0 bases from J, with 9 bases between.